This passage covers 30 T cell receptor beta chains from one sample sequenced in a study of cytomegalovirus exposure and HLA in healthy donors. Vbeta (60) and Jbeta (13) primers were used in the PCR. Profiled with immunoSEQ multiplex PCR; TCRdb holds only in-frame clones, not every one. The repertoire table contains 130,000 or so clones. The sequenced sample consisted of PBMCs. All receptors come from a woman between 18 and 29 years old in good health and CMV-seronegative.

The chain uses TRBV1 and TRBJ2-1; TRBD2, as called in the table, went unchecked against the DNA. TRBV1 is classified as a pseudogene. CDR3 length equals 19 residues. As DNA, the CDR3 is TGCACCAGCAGCCAAGCAAGGCGAGGGCCAGCGGGAGGGCCCAATGAGCAGTTCTTC. This codes for CTSSQARRGPAGGPNEQFF.

The chain carries TRBV5-4 and TRBJ1-5, with unresolved D. Between the trimmed V and J ends, which lost 0 bases and 0 bases, there was a span of 7 bases. CDR1 SGHNT and CDR2 YYREEE come from the germline V gene (reference sequence). The CDR3 has 15 amino acids. The CDR3 region has the DNA TGTGCCAGCAGCTTGGCCGGGGATAGCAATCAGCCCCAGCATTTT. Its protein product is CASSLAGDSNQPQHF.

Of note for this clone: One junction end disagrees with the germline gene, perhaps due to a read error. This rearrangement joins TRBV19 to TRBJ1-4, with D maybe TRBD1 (5 bases). CDR1 LNHDA and CDR2 SQIVND come from the germline V gene (reference sequence). The CDR3 has 11 residues. The CDR3 sequence is CASSMFNRYTF. The CDR3 DNA reads TGTGCCAGTAGTATGTTTAACAGGTACACTTTT.

V is TRBV4-1 and J is TRBJ2-7; 10 nucleotides match TRBD1. Per germline, CDR1 MGHRA and CDR2 YSYEKL. This CDR3 comprises 18 residues. Trimming removed 5 bases from V and 2 bases from J; junction bases left unmatched: 15. CDR3 region: CASSWGYQGTGVAYEQYF. The CDR3 DNA sequence: TGCGCCAGCAGCTGGGGCTATCAAGGGACAGGGGTAGCCTACGAGCAGTACTTC.

This chain links TRBV9 with TRBJ1-3, with TRBD1 matching 7 bases. The CDR3 covers 14 residues. Germline lookup yields CDR1 SGDLS and CDR2 YYNGEE. V was pared by 3 bases and J by 4 bases, with 4 bases of the junction left unmatched. The CDR3 sequence is CASSAQGRGNTIYF. The DNA of the CDR3 is TGTGCCAGCAGCGCACAGGGGAGGGGAAACACCATATATTTT.

The gene calls are TRBV7-6 and TRBJ2-7, with a possible D match to TRBD1 (7 bases). V gave up 5 bases and J gave up 1 base, with 15 bases separating them. Germline lookup yields CDR1 SGHVS and CDR2 FNYEAQ. This CDR3 is built from 15 residues. CDR3 nucleotides: TGTGCCAGCAGCGGTGGGGCGGGACAGTCCTACGAGCAGTACTTC. This encodes CASSGGAGQSYEQYF.

The V and J genes are TRBV7-8 and TRBJ1-4; 7 bases are a match to TRBD1. The CDR3 totals 14 residues. Trimming removed 1 base from V and 8 bases from J; junction bases left unmatched: 4. Germline assignment: CDR1 SGHVS and CDR2 FQNEAQ. As DNA, the CDR3 is TGTGCCAGCAGCTTAGTGCCAGGGGGGGAAAAACTGTTTTTT. Translated, it gives CASSLVPGGEKLFF.

This chain uses TRBV14 with TRBJ1-4; possible D gene TRBD1, 5 bases. The germline V and J ends were trimmed by 2 bases and 3 bases, with 13 bases remaining between them. The CDR3 loop spans 16 amino acids. Per the germline V gene, CDR1 is SGHDN and CDR2 is FVKESK. The CDR3 loop is CASSQMGGASNEKLFF. Here the CDR3 DNA reads TGTGCCAGCAGCCAAATGGGAGGGGCCTCTAATGAAAAACTGTTTTTT. Complete variable domain (other parts from reference TRBV14 and TRBJ1-4): EAGVTQFPSHSVIEKGQTVTLRCDPISGHDNLYWYRRVMGKEIKFLLHFVKESKQDESGMPNNRFLAERTGGTYSTLKVQPAELEDSGVYFCASSQMGGASNEKLFFGSGTQLSVL.

The V and J genes are TRBV5-1 and TRBJ2-1; TRBD1 matches 7 bases. The CDR3 runs to 16 residues. From germline, CDR1 is SGHRS and CDR2 YFSETQ. J gave up 0 bases and V 4 bases, and 7 bases lay outside the gene matches. CDR3 nucleotide sequence: TGCGCCAGCAGCCCCTCCGGGGACAGCTCCTACAATGAGCAGTTCTTC. The encoded protein is CASSPSGDSSYNEQFF.

The V gene is TRBV11-2, the J gene TRBJ2-7; D is perhaps TRBD2 (6 bases). CDR3 length: 13 residues. Germline values: CDR1 SGHAT, CDR2 FQNNGV. With 2 bases removed from V and 6 bases from J, the gap between germline ends came to 11 bases. CDR3 sequence (DNA): TGTGCCAGCAGCTTAAGCTGGGGAGGCGAGCAGTACGTC. As protein: CASSLSWGGEQYV.

In regard to this clone: The junction does not match germline at one end; this may be a read error. The V call is TRBV9, the J call TRBJ2-7; possibly TRBD1 for D (5 bases). The V gene's germline CDR1 is SGDLS and CDR2 YYNGEE. The length of the CDR3 is 15 residues. The CDR3 coding sequence is TGTACCAGCAGCGTAGGTTCAGGGCTATCCTACGAGCAGTACTTC. It specifies CTSSVGSGLSYEQYF.

The J gene is TRBJ2-7, the V gene TRBV28; 9 nucleotides align to TRBD2. J gave up 2 bases and V 6 bases, and 14 bases lay outside the gene matches. CDR1 is MDHEN, CDR2 SYDVKM, per germline. CDR3 length equals 17 residues. The CDR3 DNA reads as TGTGCCAGCAGAGATCTTAGCGGGGGCCACCTTACCTACGAGCAGTACGTC. It translates to CASRDLSGGHLTYEQYV.

CDR3 in amino acids: CASRDYKRGPAETQYF. The DNA for the CDR3 is TGTGCCAGCAGAGACTACAAGCGGGGTCCTGCAGAGACCCAGTACTTC. The chain links TRBV11-2 to TRBJ2-5; 7 bases align to TRBD2. Per germline, CDR1 SGHAT and CDR2 FQNNGV. Trimming cost V 6 bases and J 4 bases; bases outside gene matches: 14. The CDR3 runs 16 residues.

The genes are TRBV10-3 and TRBJ2-1; 15 bases line up with TRBD2. CDR1 ENHRY and CDR2 SYGVKD come from the germline V gene. The ends lost 5 bases at V and 7 bases at J; junction bases unmatched: 9. The CDR3 has 17 amino acids. The chain's CDR3 is CAISSPWGLAGGNEQFF. Written as DNA, the CDR3 is TGTGCCATCAGTAGCCCCTGGGGACTAGCGGGGGGAAATGAGCAGTTCTTC.

The V and J genes are TRBV10-3 and TRBJ2-7; TRBD1 aligns across 10 bases. The ends lost 6 bases at V and 5 bases at J; junction bases unmatched: 7. The germline V gene has CDR1 ENHRY and CDR2 SYGVKD. The CDR3 is 14 residues long. CDR3 sequence (DNA): TGTGCCATCAGGGAGGGGACAGGGGACCACGAGCAGTACGTC. Residues: CAIREGTGDHEQYV.

The V call is TRBV27, the J call TRBJ1-5, with D tentatively TRBD1 (6 bases). Germline V CDR1 and CDR2: MNHEY, SMNVEV (reference sequence). The V and J ends lost 0 bases and 11 bases respectively, with 14 bases between them. CDR3 length: 14 residues. The CDR3, as DNA: TGTGCCAGCAGTTTATCCGGGGGGCCCCAGGCCCAGCATTTT. Translating gives CASSLSGGPQAQHF.

The chain combines TRBV6-1 with TRBJ1-5; a weak D match, TRBD1 (6 bases). Germline loops: CDR1 MNHNS, CDR2 SASEGT. Trimming cost V 1 base and J 0 bases, with 13 bases left between them. This CDR3 has 17 residues. The DNA for the CDR3 is TGTGCCAGCAGTGAAGGTTGGGGACAATATAGCAATCAGCCCCAGCATTTT. Its translation is CASSEGWGQYSNQPQHF.

The chain has TRBV9 and TRBJ2-1; no clear D gene. Germline V gene sequence: CDR1 SGDLS, CDR2 YYNGEE. The V gene lost 4 bases and the J gene lost 10 bases, with 6 bases spanning the gap. This CDR3 comprises 10 residues. The CDR3 DNA follows: TGTGCCAGCAGCCCCCAGGAGCAGTTCTTC. Its translation is CASSPQEQFF.

This chain connects TRBV5-1 to TRBJ2-7; 8 nucleotides agree with TRBD1. The CDR3 runs to 14 residues. CDR1 is SGHRS and CDR2 is YFSETQ in the germline V gene. The V gene end was trimmed by 4 bases and the J gene end by 2 bases; junction bases not matched to a gene: 5. CDR3 in amino acids: CASSMTGEAYEQYF. The CDR3 DNA is TGCGCCAGCAGCATGACAGGGGAGGCCTACGAGCAGTACTTC.

V is TRBV6-5 and J is TRBJ2-1, with D hard to call. V lost 0 bases and J 10 bases, leaving 16 bases between the germline ends. CDR1 MNHEY and CDR2 SVGAGI come from the germline V gene. This CDR3 spans 15 amino acids. The CDR3 nucleotides read TGTGCCAGCAGTTACTCGACGGGTTTAACGTCCGAGCAGTTCTTC. Translation gives CASSYSTGLTSEQFF.

This rearrangement joins TRBV27 to TRBJ2-5; TRBD1 might be the D (6 bases). The CDR3 has 12 residues. Trimming took 11 bases from V and 6 from J, leaving 16 bases between them. The germline V gene encodes CDR1 MNHEY and CDR2 SMNVEV (reference sequence). This chain's CDR3 is CAQGISEQTQYF. The CDR3 nucleotides are TGTGCCCAGGGGATAAGCGAACAGACCCAGTACTTC.

The V call is TRBV20-1, the J call TRBJ1-1, with D hard to call. CDR1 is DFQATT and CDR2 is SNEGSKA in the germline V gene (reference sequence). This CDR3 comprises 11 residues. Trimming took 6 bases from V and 0 from J, leaving 5 bases between them. This chain's CDR3 is CSARLNTEAFF. CDR3 nucleotides: TGCAGTGCGAGGCTGAACACTGAAGCTTTCTTT.

The chain has TRBV5-4 and TRBJ2-5; D perhaps matches TRBD1 (5 bases). The V gene's germline CDR1 is SGHNT and CDR2 YYREEE (reference sequence). The CDR3 runs 11 residues. Trimming stripped 4 bases from V and 5 bases from J, with 6 bases between. The CDR3 coding sequence is TGTGCCAGCAGCCACAGGGAGACCCAGTACTTC. The encoded protein is CASSHRETQYF.

The chain has TRBV5-1 and TRBJ2-2; D perhaps matches TRBD2 (5 bases). The CDR3 spans 13 residues. V lost 4 bases to trimming and J lost 6 bases, with 10 bases between them. Per germline, CDR1 SGHRS and CDR2 YFSETQ. This chain's CDR3 is CASSPGLAGELFF. The CDR3 DNA sequence: TGCGCCAGCAGCCCTGGACTTGCCGGGGAGCTGTTTTTT.

The V gene is TRBV4-2, the J gene TRBJ2-5; 12 nucleotides align to TRBD1. V lost 2 bases to trimming and J lost 2 bases; unmatched junction nucleotides: 3. Per the germline V gene, CDR1 is LGHNA and CDR2 is YNFKEQ. The CDR3 has 16 amino acids. CDR3 in DNA: TGTGCCAGCAGCCAACCGGGACAGGGGGCGCAAGAGACCCAGTACTTC. Translating gives CASSQPGQGAQETQYF.

The gene calls are TRBV19 and TRBJ1-1, with D possibly matching TRBD1 (6 bases). In germline, CDR1 is LNHDA, CDR2 SQIVND (reference sequence). This CDR3 has 14 residues. Trimming shortened V by 4 bases and J by 4 bases, and 13 bases separated the two germline ends. The CDR3 bases are TGTGCCAGTAGTAGAGACACAGGGATCACTGAAGCTTTCTTT. Protein: CASSRDTGITEAFF.

The chain recombines TRBV30 with TRBJ1-1, with D possibly matching TRBD1 (5 bases). The CDR3 spans 13 residues. Trimming took 2 bases from V and 0 from J, leaving 7 bases between them. Germline CDR1 and CDR2: GTSNPN and SVGIG (reference sequence). The CDR3 DNA sequence: TGTGCCTGGAGTTCGACAGTGAACACTGAAGCTTTCTTT. Translated, it gives CAWSSTVNTEAFF.

This chain uses TRBV25-1 with TRBJ1-2; D gene uncertain. The CDR3 is made up of 13 amino acids. Trimming took off 3 bases at V and 4 bases at J, with 9 bases between the two ends. CDR1 and CDR2 (germline): MGHDK, SYGVNS. The CDR3: CASSDLESYGYTF. CDR3 bases: TGTGCCAGCAGTGATTTAGAATCCTATGGCTACACCTTC.

The chain recombines TRBV19 with TRBJ1-1, with D possibly matching TRBD1 (6 bases). This CDR3 is 15 amino acids long. The V and J ends lost 5 bases and 0 bases respectively, with 13 bases between them. The V gene's germline CDR1 is LNHDA and CDR2 SQIVND (reference sequence). The CDR3 region has the DNA TGTGCCAGTAGTGCCGGACAGATAATGAACACTGAAGCTTTCTTT. Residues: CASSAGQIMNTEAFF.

The genes are TRBV7-3 and TRBJ2-1, with 14 bases aligning to TRBD2. Trimming took 4 bases from V and 10 from J; bases not matched to a gene: 6. This CDR3 spans 15 amino acids. Germline-derived CDR1 and CDR2 are SGHTA and FQGTGA. CDR3 nucleotides: TGTGCCAGCAGCTCCTCGGGACTAGCGGGAGACGAGCAGTTCTTC. Translating it yields CASSSSGLAGDEQFF.